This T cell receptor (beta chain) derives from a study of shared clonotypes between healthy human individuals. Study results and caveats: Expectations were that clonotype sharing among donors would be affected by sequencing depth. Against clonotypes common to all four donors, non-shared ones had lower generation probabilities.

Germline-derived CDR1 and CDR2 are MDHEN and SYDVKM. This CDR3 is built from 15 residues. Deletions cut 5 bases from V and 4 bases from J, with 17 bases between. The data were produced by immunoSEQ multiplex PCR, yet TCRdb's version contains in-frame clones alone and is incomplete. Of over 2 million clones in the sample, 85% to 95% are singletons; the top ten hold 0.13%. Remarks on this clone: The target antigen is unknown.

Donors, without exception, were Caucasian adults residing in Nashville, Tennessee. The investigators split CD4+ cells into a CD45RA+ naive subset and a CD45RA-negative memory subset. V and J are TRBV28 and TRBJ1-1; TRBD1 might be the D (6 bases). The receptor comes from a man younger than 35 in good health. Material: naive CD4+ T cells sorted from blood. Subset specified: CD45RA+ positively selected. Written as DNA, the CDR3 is TGTGCCAGCAGTCCCACAGGGTACCTAGGCACTGAAGCTTTCTTT. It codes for CASSPTGYLGTEAFF.